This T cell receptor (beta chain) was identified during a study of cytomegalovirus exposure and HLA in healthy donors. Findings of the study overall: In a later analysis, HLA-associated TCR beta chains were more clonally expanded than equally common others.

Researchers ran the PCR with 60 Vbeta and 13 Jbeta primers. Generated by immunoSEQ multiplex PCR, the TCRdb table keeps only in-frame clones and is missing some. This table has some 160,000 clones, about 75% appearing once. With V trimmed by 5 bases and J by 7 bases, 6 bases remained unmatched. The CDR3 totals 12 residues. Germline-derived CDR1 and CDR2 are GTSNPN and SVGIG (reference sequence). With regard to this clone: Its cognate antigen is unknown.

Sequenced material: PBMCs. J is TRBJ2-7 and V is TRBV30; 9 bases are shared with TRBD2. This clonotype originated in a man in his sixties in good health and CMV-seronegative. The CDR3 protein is CAWGGRAGEQYF. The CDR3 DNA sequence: TGTGCCTGGGGCGGGAGGGCCGGGGAGCAGTACTTC.